This section outlines one T cell receptor (beta chain) sequence together with its context. Its specificity is unknown. The table came from immunoSEQ multiplex PCR; TCRdb's copy has only in-frame clones and leaves some out. The data contain approximately 2,100 clones, 85% to 90% of them singletons. Germline CDR1 and CDR2: SGHTA and FQGNSA. The J segment lost 9 bases and the V segment lost 0 bases, leaving 6 bases of the junction unmatched. The CDR3 sequence is 15 residues long. The data derive from a study of chemoradiotherapy in HPV16-positive cancers. Study information: Two HPV16-positive patients' cells yielded candidate HPV-specific clones and common motifs.

Study-wide points: HPV-specific T cells were functionally defined from only two HPV16-positive patients. Candidate HPV-specific clones and E7-related TCR motifs grew in tumor during treatment.

Repeated repertoire sampling spanned the course of chemoradiotherapy. Sequenced material: tumor tissue, taken from a patient who underwent chemoradiotherapy. This clonotype originated in a human donor with HPV-associated anogenital cancer. The V call is TRBV7-2, the J call TRBJ2-1, with 9 bases fitting TRBD2. The CDR3 region is CASSLARAGGGEQFF. The CDR3 DNA sequence: TGTGCCAGCAGCTTAGCGCGGGCGGGAGGGGGTGAGCAGTTCTTC.